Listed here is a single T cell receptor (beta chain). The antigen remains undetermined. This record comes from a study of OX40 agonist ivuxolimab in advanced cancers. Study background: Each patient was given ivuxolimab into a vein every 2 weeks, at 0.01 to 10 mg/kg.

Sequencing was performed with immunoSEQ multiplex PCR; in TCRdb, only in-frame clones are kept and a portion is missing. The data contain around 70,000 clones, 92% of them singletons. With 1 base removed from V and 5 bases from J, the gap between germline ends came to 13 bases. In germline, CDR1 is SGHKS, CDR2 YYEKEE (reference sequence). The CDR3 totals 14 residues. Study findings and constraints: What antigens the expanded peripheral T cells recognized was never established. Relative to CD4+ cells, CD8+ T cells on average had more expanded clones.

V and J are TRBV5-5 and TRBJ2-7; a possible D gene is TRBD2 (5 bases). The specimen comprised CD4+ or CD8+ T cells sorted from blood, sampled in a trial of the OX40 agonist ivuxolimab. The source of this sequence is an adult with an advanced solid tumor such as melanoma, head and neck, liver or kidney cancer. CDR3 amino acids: CASSLYPSFHEQYF. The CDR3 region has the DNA TGTGCCAGCAGCTTGTACCCTAGCTTCCACGAGCAGTACTTC.